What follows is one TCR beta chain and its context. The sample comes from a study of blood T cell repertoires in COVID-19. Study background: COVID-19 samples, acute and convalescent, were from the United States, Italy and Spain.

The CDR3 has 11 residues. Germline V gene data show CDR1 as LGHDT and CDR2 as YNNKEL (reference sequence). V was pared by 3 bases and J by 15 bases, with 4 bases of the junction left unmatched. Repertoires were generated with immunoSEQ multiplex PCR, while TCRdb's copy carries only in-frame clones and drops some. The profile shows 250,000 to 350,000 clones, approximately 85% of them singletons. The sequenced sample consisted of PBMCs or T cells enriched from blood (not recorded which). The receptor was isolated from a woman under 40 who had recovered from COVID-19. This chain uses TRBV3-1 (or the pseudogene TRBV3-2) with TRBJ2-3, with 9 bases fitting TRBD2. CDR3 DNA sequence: TGTGCCAGCAGCCACGCGGGGGGGCGTTATTTT. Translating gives CASSHAGGRYF.